This T cell receptor beta chain was retrieved from a study of glioma-infiltrating T cells. The overall study: Blood libraries targeted about 4- to 11-fold coverage of about one million T cells.

Study-wide points: CDR3 overlap between tissue and blood was very small. Signature shared blood CDR3 motifs were enriched in low-divergence and depleted in high-divergence patients.

Using RNA template, CDR3s of TCR alpha and beta were amplified with iRepertoire arm-PCR. TCRdb recomputed calls from the multiplex PCR reads with MiXCR, one row per CDR3 protein. The sample consists of a few hundred thousand distinct CDR3 sequences, 41% of them appearing once. At least ten counts were recorded for this clonotype. The antigen is undetermined. Sequences were obtained from glioma tissue, nonneoplastic brain tissue, or PBMCs (not recorded which). The TCR was taken from a human donor with low-grade glioma or glioblastoma, undergoing nonglioma brain surgery, or in good health (not recorded which).

CDR3 DNA: TGTGCCAGCAGTTACTTATCAGGGTTGAATTACAATGAGCAGTTCTTC. Residues: CASSYLSGLNYNEQFF. The chain couples TRBV6-5 to TRBJ2-1, with D maybe TRBD1 (5 bases). The germline V gene has CDR1 MNHEY and CDR2 SVGAGI. The CDR3 contains 16 residues. Trimming took off 1 base at V and 4 bases at J, with 14 bases between the two ends.